At least ten counts were recorded for the clone carrying this TCR beta chain. What it binds is not known. The data stem from a study of human T cells and chemical hapten exposure. Study-wide context: Upper-back patches of 0.01% DPC were read at 6 days.

Study-wide results and limits: TCRs whose frequency exceeded 1 in 1000 remained the same following DPC sensitization. Large CDR3 similarity clusters arose significantly more often from expanded TCRs than from controls.

Time point reported: pre-sensitization, week 0. Sample treatment: therapeutic diphenylcyclopropenone sensitization with weekly scalp DPC. Library preparation tagged each individual cDNA molecule with a unique molecular identifier. TCRdb analysed the RACE reads with MiXCR anew, one entry per CDR3 protein. The profile shows 95,000 to 150,000 distinct CDR3 sequences, approximately 15% of them singletons. This CDR3 spans 13 amino acids. After removal of 7 bases from V and 2 bases from J, the junction contained 4 bases not matched to a gene. CDR1 and CDR2 (germline): SNHLY, FYNNEI. Sample: whole blood, taken in connection with sensitization to the hapten diphenylcyclopropenone (DPC). This TCR came from a woman aged 18-29 years with alopecia areata. Some clones in this sample may be carry-over from other donors' samples. The rearrangement joins TRBV2 to TRBJ1-2; 7 nucleotides agree with TRBD1. CDR3 residues: CASKRTGNYGYTF. CDR3 DNA sequence: TGTGCCAGCAAGAGGACAGGCAACTATGGCTACACCTTC.